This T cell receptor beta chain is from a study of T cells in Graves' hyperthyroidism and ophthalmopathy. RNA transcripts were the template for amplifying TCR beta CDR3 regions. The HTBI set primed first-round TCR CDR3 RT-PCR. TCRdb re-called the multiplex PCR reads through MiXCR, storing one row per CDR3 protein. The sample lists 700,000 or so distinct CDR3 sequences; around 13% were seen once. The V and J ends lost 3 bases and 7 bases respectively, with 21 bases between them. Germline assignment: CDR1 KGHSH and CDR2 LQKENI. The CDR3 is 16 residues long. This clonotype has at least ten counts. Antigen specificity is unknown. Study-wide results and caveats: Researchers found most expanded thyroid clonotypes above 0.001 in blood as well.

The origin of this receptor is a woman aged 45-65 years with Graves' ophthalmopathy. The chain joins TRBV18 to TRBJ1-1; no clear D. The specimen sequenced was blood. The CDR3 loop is CASSPQRLSAGNEAFF. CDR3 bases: TGTGCCAGCTCACCCCAGCGATTAAGTGCTGGAAATGAAGCTTTCTTT.